This T cell receptor beta chain was profiled in a study of T cells in Graves' hyperthyroidism and ophthalmopathy. Those with hyperthyroidism were 18 to 65 years old, newly diagnosed, and ill for under 2 months. Study conclusions and caveats: Ophthalmopathy was identified by the model a median about 6.8 months ahead of onset. Blood samples included most of the expanded thyroid clonotypes exceeding 0.001.

The germline V and J ends were trimmed by 3 bases and 4 bases, with 9 bases remaining between them. The CDR3 loop spans 13 amino acids. Germline CDR1 is ENHRY and CDR2 is SYGVKD. Amplification of TCR beta CDR3 regions was performed using RNA transcripts as template. An initial round of RT-PCR targeting the TCR CDR3 relied on the HTBI primer set. Each CDR3 protein gets one entry after TCRdb re-called the multiplex PCR reads with MiXCR. This table has hundreds of thousands of distinct CDR3 sequences, roughly 46% appearing once. For this clonotype: Antigen: not known.

This TCR was sampled from a woman under 30 with Graves' hyperthyroidism. The specimen was peripheral blood or thyroid tissue (not recorded which). This rearrangement joins TRBV10-3 to TRBJ1-1, with D uncertain. This CDR3 reads CAISELTSTEAFF. The CDR3, as DNA: TGTGCCATCAGTGAATTAACGAGCACTGAAGCTTTCTTT.